The rows below give T cell receptor beta chains drawn from one sample of a study of blood T cell repertoires in COVID-19. Sequencing was performed with immunoSEQ multiplex PCR; in TCRdb, only in-frame clones are kept and a portion is missing. The data show 200,000 or so clones, roughly 80% seen once. The material sequenced was PBMCs or T cells enriched from blood (not recorded which). These receptors were taken from a woman aged 40 to 49 with acute COVID-19. Both conserved end residues are part of each CDR3. D genes are given only for firm matches. Size is omitted from some rows. Given values are once, few, many or a class for expanded clones.

v_gene	abundance	j_gene	d_gene	len	CDR3aa	CDR3nt
TRBV27	.	TRBJ2-7	.	13	CASSPIQGYEQYF	TGTGCCAGCAGTCCCATCCAGGGGTACGAGCAGTACTTC
TRBV6-5	once	TRBJ2-7	.	14	CASSYGLHSYEQYF	TGTGCCAGCAGTTACGGACTACACTCCTACGAGCAGTACTTC
TRBV28	once	TRBJ2-3	TRBD2	17	CASSGLAGGSSTDTQYF	TGTGCCAGCAGTGGACTAGCGGGAGGGAGTTCTACGGATACGCAGTATTTT
TRBV9	.	TRBJ1-1	TRBD1	18	CASSVGDRAGVIWAEAFF	TGTGCCAGCAGCGTAGGGGACAGGGCCGGGGTGATATGGGCTGAAGCTTTCTTT
TRBV5-1	.	TRBJ2-1	TRBD2	17	CASSLVPAGESYNEQFF	TGCGCCAGCAGCTTGGTTCCAGCGGGAGAGTCCTACAATGAGCAGTTCTTC
TRBV7-5	once	TRBJ1-1	.	15	CVRSVAMEGGTEAFF	TGTGTCAGAAGCGTAGCAATGGAGGGAGGGACTGAAGCTTTCTTT
TRBV10-3	.	TRBJ2-1	TRBD2	14	CAISGTSGGNEQFF	TGTGCCATCAGTGGGACTAGCGGTGGCAATGAGCAGTTCTTC
TRBV6-5	.	TRBJ2-7	.	14	CASTSGSGAYEQYF	TGTGCCAGCACGTCCGGGTCAGGGGCCTACGAGCAGTACTTC
TRBV6-5	.	TRBJ2-4	TRBD1	12	CASSLRGPIQYF	TGTGCCAGCAGTTTGAGGGGGCCCATTCAGTACTTC
TRBV5-1	.	TRBJ2-5	.	14	CASSLGGQRETQYF	TGCGCCAGCAGCTTGGGGGGGCAACGGGAGACCCAGTACTTC
TRBV6-2/TRBV6-3	.	TRBJ1-2	.	12	CASSRRNYGYTF	TGTGCCAGCAGCCGCAGGAACTATGGCTACACCTTC
TRBV21-1	once	TRBJ2-7	.	12	CASTENPYEQYF	TGTGCCAGCACGGAGAACCCCTACGAGCAGTACTTC
TRBV7-9	.	TRBJ2-1	TRBD2	15	CASSPSRGVYNEQFF	TGTGCCAGCAGCCCTTCGCGGGGGGTATACAATGAGCAGTTCTTC
TRBV10-3	.	TRBJ1-6	.	13	CAISVQENSPLHF	TGTGCCATCAGTGTTCAGGAAAATTCACCCCTCCACTTT
TRBV11-2	once	TRBJ2-7	TRBD1	15	CASSLGTGRRYEQYF	TGTGCCAGCAGCTTAGGGACAGGTAGAAGGTACGAGCAGTACTTC
TRBV18	.	TRBJ1-4	TRBD1	16	CASSPTGAATNEKLFF	TGTGCCAGCTCACCGACAGGGGCAGCAACTAATGAAAAACTGTTTTTT
TRBV14	.	TRBJ2-2	.	14	CASSQDLGSGELFF	TGTGCCAGCAGCCAAGATCTAGGTTCCGGGGAGCTGTTTTTT
TRBV27	.	TRBJ1-2	.	13	CASSFGQTYGYTF	TGTGCCAGCAGTTTTGGACAGACCTATGGCTACACCTTC
TRBV4-1	many	TRBJ2-7	TRBD2	15	CASSFRTSGNYEQYF	TGCGCCAGCAGCTTCCGGACTAGCGGGAACTACGAGCAGTACTTC
TRBV7-3	.	TRBJ2-3	TRBD2	12	CASSAGGNAQYF	TGTGCCAGCAGCGCCGGGGGGAATGCGCAGTATTTT
TRBV6-5	.	TRBJ1-2	.	12	CASTGKRNGYTF	TGTGCCAGCACAGGGAAAAGGAATGGCTACACCTTC
TRBV5-1	few	TRBJ2-2	TRBD2	18	CASSFGSGLAANTGELFF	TGCGCCAGCAGCTTCGGCTCGGGACTAGCGGCGAACACCGGGGAGCTGTTTTTT
TRBV3-1/TRBV3-2	few	TRBJ2-1	TRBD1	17	CASSQVTGTGAYNEQFF	TGTGCCAGCAGCCAAGTCACCGGGACAGGGGCCTACAATGAGCAGTTCTTC
TRBV2	.	TRBJ2-3	.	17	CASSSTQWSFGTDTQYF	TGTGCCAGCAGTTCAACGCAGTGGAGCTTCGGCACAGATACGCAGTATTTT
TRBV7-9	.	TRBJ1-4	.	14	CASSPGQTNEKLFF	TGTGCCAGCAGCCCCGGACAGACGAATGAAAAACTGTTTTTT
TRBV28	.	TRBJ2-3	.	14	CASSRAGSTDTQYF	TGTGCCAGCAGTAGAGCGGGCAGCACAGATACGCAGTATTTT
TRBV19	.	TRBJ2-5	.	14	CASSIGAVQETQYF	TGTGCCAGTAGTATAGGAGCGGTCCAAGAGACCCAGTACTTC
TRBV3-1/TRBV3-2	.	TRBJ1-2	.	14	CASSQGRSIAGYTF	TGTGCCAGCAGCCAAGGGCGGAGTATAGCTGGCTACACCTTC
TRBV5-5	.	TRBJ2-1	TRBD2	15	CATHPTSDSYNEQFF	TGTGCCACCCACCCGACTAGCGACTCCTACAATGAGCAGTTCTTC
TRBV7-6	.	TRBJ2-2	.	15	CASSLGASLAGELFF	TGTGCCAGCAGCTTAGGGGCTAGCCTGGCCGGGGAGCTGTTTTTT
TRBV28	.	TRBJ1-6	.	15	CASSLFRGGSSPLHF	TGTGCCAGCAGTTTATTTCGAGGGGGAAGTTCACCCCTCCACTTT
TRBV27	.	TRBJ2-7	.	9	CASIGEQYF	TGTGCCAGCATCGGCGAGCAGTACTTC